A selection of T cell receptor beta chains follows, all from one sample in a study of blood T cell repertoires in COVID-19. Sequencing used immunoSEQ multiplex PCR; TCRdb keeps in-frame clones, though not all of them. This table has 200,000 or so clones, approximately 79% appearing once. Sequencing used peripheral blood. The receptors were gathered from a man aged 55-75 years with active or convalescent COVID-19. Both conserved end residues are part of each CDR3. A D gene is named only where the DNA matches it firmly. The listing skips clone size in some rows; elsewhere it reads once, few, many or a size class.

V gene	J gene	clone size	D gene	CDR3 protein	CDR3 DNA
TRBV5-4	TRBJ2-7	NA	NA	CASSLKAVGSGEQYF	TGTGCCAGCAGCTTGAAAGCGGTGGGGTCCGGGGAGCAGTACTTC
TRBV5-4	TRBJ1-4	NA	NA	CASSLKAGLTEKLFF	TGTGCCAGCAGCCTAAAAGCAGGGCTAACGGAAAAACTGTTTTTT
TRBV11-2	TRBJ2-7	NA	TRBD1	CASSLESTGFAYEQYF	TGTGCCAGCAGCTTAGAATCGACAGGGTTCGCCTACGAGCAGTACTTC
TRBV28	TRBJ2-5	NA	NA	CASSGTGIETQYF	TGTGCCAGCAGTGGAACAGGGATAGAGACCCAGTACTTC
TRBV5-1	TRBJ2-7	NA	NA	CASSLVPTGDNEQYF	TGCGCCAGCAGCTTGGTGCCGACGGGGGATAACGAGCAGTACTTC
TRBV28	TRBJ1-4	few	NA	CAAAGFVRTNEKLFF	TGTGCCGCGGCGGGGTTTGTCCGAACTAATGAAAAACTGTTTTTT
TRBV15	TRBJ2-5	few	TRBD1	CATSRDGGQGAKTQYF	TGTGCCACCAGCAGAGATGGCGGACAGGGGGCCAAGACCCAGTACTTC
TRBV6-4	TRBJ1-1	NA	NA	CASSMEGVSPAFF	TGTGCCAGCAGTATGGAGGGCGTTTCGCCAGCTTTCTTT
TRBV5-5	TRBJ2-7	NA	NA	CASSLEQSSYEQYF	TGTGCCAGCAGCCTGGAACAGTCCTCCTACGAGCAGTACTTC
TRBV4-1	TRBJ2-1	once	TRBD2	CASSQEGGIAGDKRTYNEQFF	TGCGCCAGCAGCCAAGAAGGGGGAATAGCGGGAGACAAAAGGACCTACAATGAGCAGTTCTTC
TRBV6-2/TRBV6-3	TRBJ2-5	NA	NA	CASSYSIGGGETQYF	TGTGCCAGCAGTTACTCGATCGGGGGAGGTGAGACCCAGTACTTC
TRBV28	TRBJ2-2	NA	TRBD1	CATKGTEINTGELFF	TGTGCCACAAAGGGGACAGAGATTAACACCGGGGAGCTGTTTTTT
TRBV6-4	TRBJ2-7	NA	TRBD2	CASSDRGAGGNSYEQYF	TGTGCCAGCAGTGACCGGGGAGCGGGGGGTAACTCCTACGAGCAGTACTTC
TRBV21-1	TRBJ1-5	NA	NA	CASSNGGKLGAPQHF	TGTGCCAGCAGCAACGGCGGCAAACTCGGTGCGCCCCAGCATTTT
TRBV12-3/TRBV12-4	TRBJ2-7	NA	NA	CASSFSHNEQYF	TGTGCCAGCTCATTCTCTCACAACGAGCAGTACTTC
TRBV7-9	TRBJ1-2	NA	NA	CASSQARGHYGYTF	TGTGCCAGCAGCCAAGCCAGGGGTCACTATGGCTACACCTTC
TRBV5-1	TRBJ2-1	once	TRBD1	CASSPRGQGAYNEQFF	TGCGCCAGCAGCCCTCGTGGGCAGGGGGCCTACAATGAGCAGTTCTTC
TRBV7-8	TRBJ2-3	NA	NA	CASSFGDTQYF	TGTGCCAGCAGCTTCGGAGATACGCAGTATTTT
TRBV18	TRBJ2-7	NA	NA	CASSLGRTSIEQYF	TGTGCCAGCTCACTCGGACGTACTAGCATAGAGCAGTACTTC
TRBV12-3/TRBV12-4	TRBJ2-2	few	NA	CASRDSNTGELFF	TGTGCCAGCAGGGACAGTAACACCGGGGAGCTGTTTTTT
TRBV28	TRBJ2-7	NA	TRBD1	CASSRGQGSPYEQYF	TGTGCCAGCAGTCGGGGACAGGGGTCGCCCTACGAGCAGTACTTC
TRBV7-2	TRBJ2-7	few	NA	CASSLGRGAGYF	TGTGCCAGCAGCTTAGGACGAGGGGCGGGATACTTC
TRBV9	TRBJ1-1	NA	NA	CASSVGANTEAFF	TGTGCCAGCAGCGTAGGCGCGAACACTGAAGCTTTCTTT
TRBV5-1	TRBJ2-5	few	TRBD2	CASSLGASGYQETQYF	TGCGCCAGCAGCTTGGGGGCTAGCGGGTACCAAGAGACCCAGTACTTC
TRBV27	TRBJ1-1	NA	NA	CASSLQGRDTEAFF	TGTGCCAGCAGTTTACAGGGGCGGGACACTGAAGCTTTCTTT
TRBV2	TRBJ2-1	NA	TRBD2	CASSGGGPYEQFF	TGTGCCAGCAGTGGGGGAGGGCCTTATGAGCAGTTCTTC
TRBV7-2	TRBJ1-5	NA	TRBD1	CASSLRQGSNQPQHF	TGTGCCAGCAGCTTACGACAGGGGAGCAATCAGCCCCAGCATTTT
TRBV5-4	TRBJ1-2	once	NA	CASSTGGPAYGYTF	TGTGCCAGCAGTACGGGAGGCCCCGCGTATGGCTACACCTTC
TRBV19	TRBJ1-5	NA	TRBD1	CASSRQGDQPQHF	TGTGCCAGTAGCCGACAGGGGGATCAGCCCCAGCATTTT
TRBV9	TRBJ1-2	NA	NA	CASKSTGRGYGYTF	TGTGCCAGCAAATCAACAGGGCGAGGCTATGGCTACACCTTC
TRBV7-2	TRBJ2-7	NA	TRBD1	CASSTTGGRYEQYF	TGTGCCAGCAGCACGACAGGGGGCCGGTACGAGCAGTACTTC
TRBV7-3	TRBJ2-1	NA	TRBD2	CASSYTPTSGKSSYNEQFF	TGTGCCAGCAGTTATACACCGACTAGCGGAAAAAGCTCCTACAATGAGCAGTTCTTC
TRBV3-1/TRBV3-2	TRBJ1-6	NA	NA	CASSQDWERSPLHF	TGTGCCAGCAGCCAAGATTGGGAGCGTTCACCCCTCCACTTT
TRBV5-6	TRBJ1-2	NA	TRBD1	CASRETGAPTPYGYTF	TGTGCCAGCAGGGAAACAGGGGCCCCGACCCCCTATGGCTACACCTTC
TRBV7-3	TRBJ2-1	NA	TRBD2	CASSLDTSGNNEQFF	TGTGCCAGCAGCTTAGACACTAGCGGGAACAATGAGCAGTTCTTC
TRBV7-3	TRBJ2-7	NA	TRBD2	CASSLVGGVEQYF	TGTGCCAGCAGCTTAGTCGGGGGGGTAGAGCAGTACTTC
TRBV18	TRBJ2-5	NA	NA	CASSPPGRETQYF	TGTGCCAGCTCACCACCAGGGAGGGAGACCCAGTACTTC
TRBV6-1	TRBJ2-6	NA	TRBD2	CASSATWGGSGANVLTF	TGTGCCAGCAGTGCAACTTGGGGGGGGTCTGGGGCCAACGTCCTGACTTTC
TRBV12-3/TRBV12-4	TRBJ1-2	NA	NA	CASSTGLYGYTF	TGTGCCAGCAGTACAGGGCTCTATGGCTACACCTTC
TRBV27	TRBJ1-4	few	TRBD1	CASRTDRVFEKLFF	TGTGCCAGCCGAACTGACAGGGTTTTTGAGAAACTGTTTTTT
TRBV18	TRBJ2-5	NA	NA	CASSPAALETQYF	TGTGCCAGCTCACCCGCGGCTTTAGAGACCCAGTACTTC
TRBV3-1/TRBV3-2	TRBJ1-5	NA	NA	CASSQQGSYQPQHF	TGTGCCAGCAGCCAACAGGGCTCCTATCAGCCCCAGCATTTT
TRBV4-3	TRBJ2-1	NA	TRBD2	CASSHKVGRVSYNEQFF	TGCGCCAGCAGCCATAAGGTCGGGAGGGTCTCCTACAATGAGCAGTTCTTC
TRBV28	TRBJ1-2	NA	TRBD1	CASRTGGPYGYTF	TGTGCCAGCAGGACAGGGGGTCCCTATGGCTACACCTTC
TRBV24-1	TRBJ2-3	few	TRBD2	CATSSQREGRDTQYF	TGTGCCACCAGTAGCCAGCGGGAGGGTAGAGATACGCAGTATTTT
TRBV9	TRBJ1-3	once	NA	CASSVSNSGNTIYF	TGTGCCAGCAGCGTGTCCAATTCTGGAAACACCATATATTTT
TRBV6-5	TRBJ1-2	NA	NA	CASSSRRRRGYTF	TGTGCCAGCAGTAGTAGGAGGCGCAGGGGCTACACCTTC
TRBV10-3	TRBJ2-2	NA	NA	CAINPQGEGTGELFF	TGTGCCATCAATCCACAGGGGGAGGGCACCGGGGAGCTGTTTTTT
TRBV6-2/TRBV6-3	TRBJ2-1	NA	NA	CASSYRVGVYNEQFF	TGTGCCAGCAGTTATAGGGTAGGGGTTTACAATGAGCAGTTCTTC
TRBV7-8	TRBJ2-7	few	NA	CASSLVGPAGEQYF	TGTGCCAGCAGCTTAGTGGGGCCGGCAGGCGAGCAGTACTTC
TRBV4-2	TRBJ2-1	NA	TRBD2	CASSQLAGGYNEQFF	TGTGCCAGCAGCCAATTAGCGGGAGGGTACAATGAGCAGTTCTTC
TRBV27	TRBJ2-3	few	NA	CASRRQTLGDTQYF	TGTGCCAGCAGACGACAGACTCTCGGCGATACGCAGTATTTT
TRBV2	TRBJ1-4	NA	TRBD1	CASSDQGARKEKLFF	TGTGCCAGCAGTGACCAGGGGGCGAGGAAGGAAAAACTGTTTTTT